This T cell receptor beta chain was retrieved from a study of cytomegalovirus exposure and HLA in healthy donors. Overall study context: Out of 150 million to 200 million T cells, an earlier analysis found over 90 million unique TCR beta sequences in total. Study-level findings and limits: Among the CMV-associated chains, three were confirmed in vitro as specific for CMV antigens. A later analysis showed TCR association rates differing by HLA locus, peaking at DRB1 and lowest at HLA-C.

The primer mix had 60 Vbeta and 13 Jbeta primers. Original methodology: There were about 88 million unique TCR beta chains by a later count, and some 10 million of them were shared. TCRdb keeps only in-frame clones here, not all; method: immunoSEQ multiplex PCR. The D gene and trimming were derived from the DNA, and the V and J assignments and clone size from that table. The sample has roughly 200,000 clones, roughly 80% seen once. As concerns this clone: The target antigen is unknown.

This CDR3 is built from 15 residues. The germline gives CDR1 SGHVS, CDR2 FQNEAQ. Trimming stripped 2 bases from V and 0 bases from J, with 8 bases between. This receptor was obtained from a boy between 10 and 17 years old in good health and CMV-seronegative. The V gene is TRBV7-8, the J gene TRBJ1-3; TRBD1 might be the D (6 bases). The sequencing input was PBMCs. The CDR3 protein is CASSLQGTSGNTIYF. The CDR3 DNA reads as TGTGCCAGCAGCTTACAGGGGACCTCTGGAAACACCATATATTTT.